The present T cell receptor beta chain was sequenced within a study of post-analysis software for immune sequencing data. This CDR3 is built from 12 residues. Per germline, CDR1 SGHRS and CDR2 YFSETQ. J lost 8 bases, V lost 4 bases, and 4 bases had no gene match. Each TCR beta cDNA library carried unique molecular identifiers. TCRdb independently ran MiXCR on the PCR reads; one entry per CDR3 protein. The data show around 700,000 distinct CDR3 sequences, approximately 60% seen once. Study-level results: Same-batch samples co-clustered strongly by F measure. Patients had higher frequencies than controls of roughly 5 TRBV segments, including TRBV5-6, TRBV5-1 and TRBV20-1.

This clonotype has at least ten counts. Its target is not known. The receptor was isolated from a girl aged 2 to 9 with multiple sclerosis. The chain recombines TRBV5-1 with TRBJ2-5; 8 bases agree with TRBD1. The sample was blood. This CDR3 reads CASSEGQGTQYF. The CDR3 DNA is TGCGCCAGCAGCGAAGGACAGGGTACCCAGTACTTC.